These 23 T cell receptor beta chains came from one sample sequenced in a study of shared clonotypes between healthy human individuals. Profiling relied on immunoSEQ multiplex PCR, and the TCRdb table lists in-frame clones only, not all of them. The profile shows 450,000 to 600,000 clones, 79% of them singletons. Sequenced sample: PBMCs. All receptors derive from a woman between 40 and 50 years old in good health. Some clones in this sample may be carry-over from other donors' samples.

The chain links TRBV5-6 to TRBJ1-1; 7 bases are shared with TRBD1. Germline trimming cut 4 bases from V and 1 base from J; bases unmatched to any gene: 4. Looked up from germline, CDR1 is SGHDT and CDR2 is YYEEEE. CDR3 length: 14 amino acids. For the CDR3, the DNA is TGTGCCAGCAGCCCGGGACAGCCGAACACTGAAGCTTTCTTT. It translates to CASSPGQPNTEAFF.

Notes on this clone: The identical CDR3 is also encoded by other nucleotide sequences in the sample. The chain couples TRBV19 to TRBJ1-5; tentative D call: TRBD1 (5 bases). Trimming took off 3 bases at V and 5 bases at J, with 8 bases between the two ends. CDR3 length: 13 amino acids. Germline assignment: CDR1 LNHDA and CDR2 SQIVND (reference sequence). CDR3 loop: CASSISRDQPQHF. The CDR3 DNA sequence: TGTGCCAGTAGTATCTCCAGGGATCAGCCCCAGCATTTT.

V is TRBV5-1 and J is TRBJ2-7, with D perhaps being TRBD1 or TRBD2 (5 bases each). V was shortened by 4 bases and J by 7 bases, with 18 bases between the two germline ends. The CDR3 is made up of 14 amino acids. Looked up from germline, CDR1 is SGHRS and CDR2 is YFSETQ. CDR3 loop: CASSGRDGLREQYF. For the CDR3, the DNA is TGCGCCAGCAGCGGCCGGGACGGGCTGAGGGAGCAGTACTTC.

This clone was observed once. The V call is TRBV28, the J call TRBJ2-4, with D perhaps matching TRBD2 (7 bases). The V gene lost 7 bases and the J gene lost 10 bases, with 17 bases spanning the gap. The CDR3 has 13 residues. Germline V gene sequence: CDR1 MDHEN, CDR2 SYDVKM. The CDR3 DNA reads TGTGCCAGCACCGGTTCGGGGAGGGGGATTCAGTACTTC. It specifies CASTGSGRGIQYF.

The rearrangement uses TRBV5-6 and TRBJ2-7; D is unresolved. Looked up from germline, CDR1 is SGHDT and CDR2 is YYEEEE. V was shortened by 0 bases and J by 7 bases, with 17 bases between the two germline ends. The CDR3 loop spans 15 amino acids. The CDR3: CASSLVRAPLSEQYF. CDR3 in DNA: TGTGCCAGCAGCTTGGTAAGGGCCCCCCTCTCAGAGCAGTACTTC. The variable domain in full, completed from reference TRBV5-6 and TRBJ2-7, reads DAGVTQSPTHLIKTRGQQVTLRCSPKSGHDTVSWYQQALGQGPQFIFQYYEEEERQRGNFPDRFSGHQFPNYSSELNVNALLLGDSALYLCASSLVRAPLSEQYFGPGTRLTVT.

J is TRBJ2-7 and V is TRBV5-1; the match to TRBD2 covers 9 bases. V lost 4 bases and J lost 1; bases outside the gene matches: 6. There are 15 residues in the CDR3. Per the germline V gene, CDR1 is SGHRS and CDR2 is YFSETQ. The DNA for the CDR3 is TGCGCCAGCAGCCAAGGACTAGCGCCATCCTACGAGCAGTACTTC. As protein: CASSQGLAPSYEQYF.

The rearrangement joins TRBV7-3 to TRBJ1-2; tentatively, D is TRBD1 (5 bases). The CDR3 sequence is 13 residues long. Germline assignment: CDR1 SGHTA and CDR2 FQGTGA. V lost 5 bases and J lost 5, with 12 bases in between. CDR3 DNA sequence: TGTGCCAGCAGCCCGGGCAGGGATTATGGCTACACCTTC. It yields the protein CASSPGRDYGYTF.

V and J are TRBV18 and TRBJ1-4; D is perhaps TRBD1 (6 bases). CDR1 is KGHSH and CDR2 is LQKENI in the germline V gene. Deletions cut 2 bases from V and 1 base from J, with 11 bases between. This CDR3 is 16 amino acids long. In nucleotides, the CDR3 is TGTGCCAGCTCACCAACAGGGCAAGGAACTAATGAAAAACTGTTTTTT. Translation gives CASSPTGQGTNEKLFF. The variable domain in full, completed from reference TRBV18 and TRBJ1-4, reads NAGVMQNPRHLVRRRGQEARLRCSPMKGHSHVYWYRQLPEEGLKFMVYLQKENIIDESGMPKERFSAEFPKEGPSILRIQQVVRGDSAAYFCASSPTGQGTNEKLFFGSGTQLSVL.

This chain uses TRBV19 with TRBJ2-7; 9 nucleotides line up with TRBD1. J was trimmed by 4 bases and V by 6 bases; bases with no gene match: 7. CDR1 LNHDA and CDR2 SQIVND come from the germline V gene (reference sequence). The CDR3 runs to 14 residues. The chain's CDR3 is CASSTGTGWYEQYF. CDR3 bases: TGTGCCAGTAGCACCGGGACAGGGTGGTACGAGCAGTACTTC.

This clone appeared once. The chain is built from TRBV28 and TRBJ1-5; weak D call: TRBD1 (5 bases). V lost 4 bases and J 2 bases, leaving 15 bases between the germline ends. The CDR3 extends over 16 amino acids. Germline CDR1 MDHEN, CDR2 SYDVKM. CDR3 amino acids: CASSSSRGHGNQPQHF. The CDR3 DNA reads as TGTGCCAGCAGTTCCTCCCGCGGACATGGCAATCAGCCCCAGCATTTT.

This clone was seen a handful of times. The V gene is TRBV15, the J gene TRBJ2-6, with 9 bases lining up with TRBD1. Germline lookup yields CDR1 LNHNV and CDR2 YYDKDF (reference sequence). The V and J ends lost 4 bases and 4 bases, in that order; junction bases with no gene match: 11. This CDR3 has 18 residues. CDR3 in DNA: TGTGCCACCAGCACCGGGACAGGGTTCCCTTCCGGGGCCAACGTCCTGACTTTC. This translates into CATSTGTGFPSGANVLTF. Full variable domain (rest looked up from reference TRBV15 and TRBJ2-6): DAMVIQNPRYQVTQFGKPVTLSCSQTLNHNVMYWYQQKSSQAPKLLFHYYDKDFNNEADTPDNFQSRRPNTSFCFLDIRSPGLGDTAMYLCATSTGTGFPSGANVLTFGAGSRLTVL.

This clone appeared a few times. The DNA for the CDR3 is TGTGCCAGCAGCAAATGCGTTTTTAATGAAAAACTGTTTTTT. Amino acids: CASSKCVFNEKLFF. The gene calls are TRBV21-1 and TRBJ1-4. TRBV21-1 is described as a pseudogene. The CDR3 length is 14 residues.

This chain connects TRBV5-6 to TRBJ2-3; no definite D call. The CDR3 spans 13 residues. CDR1 SGHDT and CDR2 YYEEEE come from the germline V gene. V was cut by 1 base and J by 4 bases, with 7 bases left in between. CDR3 amino acids: CASSLPTSDTQYF. Written as DNA, the CDR3 is TGTGCCAGCAGCTTGCCTACATCAGATACGCAGTATTTT.

The chain joins TRBV11-3 to TRBJ2-1; TRBD1 matches at 9 bases. Germline-derived CDR1 and CDR2 are SGHNT and YENEEA. With V trimmed by 5 bases and J by 9 bases, 14 bases remained unmatched. This CDR3 spans 16 amino acids. Here the CDR3 reads CASSPPTGGSFGEQFF. In nucleotides, the CDR3 is TGTGCCAGCAGCCCCCCGACAGGGGGGTCGTTTGGTGAGCAGTTCTTC.

The chain joins TRBV5-6 to TRBJ2-7; possibly TRBD1 for D (6 bases). Germline V gives CDR1 SGHDT, CDR2 YYEEEE. Between the trimmed V and J ends, which lost 2 bases and 4 bases, there was a span of 16 bases. The CDR3 has 15 residues. The CDR3 loop is CASSFSPGGLYEQYF. As DNA, the CDR3 is TGTGCCAGCAGCTTTAGTCCTGGGGGCCTATACGAGCAGTACTTC. Based on the CDR3 plus reference TRBV5-6 and TRBJ2-7, the full variable domain is DAGVTQSPTHLIKTRGQQVTLRCSPKSGHDTVSWYQQALGQGPQFIFQYYEEEERQRGNFPDRFSGHQFPNYSSELNVNALLLGDSALYLCASSFSPGGLYEQYFGPGTRLTVT.

The chain recombines TRBV9 with TRBJ2-1, with D tentatively TRBD2 (5 bases). The CDR3 has 15 residues. CDR1 and CDR2 from the germline V gene are SGDLS and YYNGEE. V lost 0 bases and J lost 9, with 16 bases in between. The CDR3 reads CASSVVDYQAGEQFF. The CDR3, as DNA: TGTGCCAGCAGCGTAGTAGACTATCAAGCAGGTGAGCAGTTCTTC.

J is TRBJ1-5 and V is TRBV12-5, with no clear D. The CDR3 spans 13 residues. Germline assignment: CDR1 LGHNT and CDR2 FRNRAP. Trimming took off 4 bases at V and 3 bases at J, with 7 bases between the two ends. This CDR3 is CASGYGPNQPQHF. The CDR3 region has the DNA TGTGCTAGTGGTTATGGACCCAATCAGCCCCAGCATTTT.

V is TRBV29-1 and J is TRBJ2-1; D is undetermined. The V gene's germline CDR1 is SQVTM and CDR2 ANQGSEA. This CDR3 contains 14 residues. Trimming pared 7 bases from V and 9 bases from J, leaving 22 bases between. The CDR3 DNA sequence: TGCAGCGCCGGAGAAGGTACTTGGGTGAGTGAGCAGTTCTTC. Translation gives CSAGEGTWVSEQFF.

The chain employs TRBV6-1 and TRBJ2-3; the D is unclear. The V end was cut by 1 base, the J end by 10 bases, with 12 bases between. The V gene's germline CDR1 is MNHNS and CDR2 SASEGT. The CDR3 runs 13 residues. Here the CDR3 reads CASSEVRATAQYF. In DNA, the CDR3 is TGTGCCAGCAGTGAAGTCCGGGCTACGGCGCAGTATTTT.

The rearrangement joins TRBV5-1 to TRBJ2-5, with 8 bases that match TRBD2. CDR3 length: 18 amino acids. Trimming removed 4 bases from V and 4 bases from J; junction bases left unmatched: 18. The V gene's germline CDR1 is SGHRS and CDR2 YFSETQ. The CDR3 DNA follows: TGCGCCAGCAGCGCAGGGGTTTTGGCGGGAGGACGGGCAGAGACCCAGTACTTC. It codes for CASSAGVLAGGRAETQYF.

The CDR3 region has the DNA TGCGCCAGCAGCCAAGATCTAGGGACAGAAGAGACCCAGTACTTC. Encoded protein: CASSQDLGTEETQYF. The chain uses TRBV4-3 and TRBJ2-5, with 7 positions matching TRBD1. The CDR3 has 15 amino acids. Germline CDR1 and CDR2: LGHNA and YSLEER. V lost 0 bases, J lost 3 bases, and 4 bases stayed unmatched.

This clone has more than one count but fewer than ten. The CDR3 loop is CATSREYPDRSTGELFF. DNA for the CDR3: TGTGCCACCAGCAGAGAATATCCGGACAGAAGCACCGGGGAGCTGTTTTTT. The chain combines TRBV15 with TRBJ2-2; weak D call: TRBD1 (6 bases). CDR3 length equals 17 residues. Looked up from germline, CDR1 is LNHNV and CDR2 is YYDKDF (reference sequence). Trimming cost V 0 bases and J 4 bases, with 15 bases left between them.

V gene TRBV28 combines with J gene TRBJ2-6, with D unclear. Deletions cut 5 bases from V and 0 bases from J, with 8 bases between. The CDR3 spans 15 residues. Germline V gives CDR1 MDHEN, CDR2 SYDVKM. CDR3 loop: CASSPQHSGANVLTF. The CDR3, as DNA: TGTGCCAGCAGTCCTCAGCACTCTGGGGCCAACGTCCTGACTTTC.